This TCR beta chain came from a study of monozygotic twins with inflammatory bowel disease. Study-wide points: Repertoire likeness was no different across concordant and discordant twins, perhaps owing to restricted power.

TCRdb reanalyzed the 5' RACE reads, giving one entry per CDR3 protein sequence and no DNA. The sample spans 190,000 or so distinct CDR3 sequences; the ten largest clones claim roughly 1.7%. As regards this clonotype: As yet, its antigen is unknown.

CDR3 size: 20 residues. CDR1 is MNHNS, CDR2 SASEGT, per germline. The chain couples TRBV6-1 to TRBJ1-1. The origin of this receptor is a human donor with ulcerative colitis or Crohn's disease, or a healthy co-twin of an affected twin (not recorded which). Sequencing used blood. This chain's CDR3 is CASSDSAQAGTPRANTEAFF.